Below, 6 T cell receptor beta chains from the same sample are listed, as sequenced in a study of radiation and T cells in renal cell carcinoma. Only in-frame clones appear in the TCRdb table, and some are missing; sequencing was by immunoSEQ multiplex PCR. The sample includes some 110,000 clones, roughly 80% of them seen just once. Regarding time point: baseline pretreatment blood. As for treatment: 15 Gy SBRT to primary tumor, nephrectomy 4 weeks later. The sample here was blood, taken from a patient whose treatment included radiotherapy and nephrectomy. These receptor sequences come from a woman aged 60-75 years with renal cell carcinoma.

The chain couples TRBV5-1 to TRBJ1-3; a weak D match, TRBD1 (6 bases). The V gene lost 5 bases and the J gene lost 2 bases, with 11 bases spanning the gap. This CDR3 has 14 amino acids. Germline loops: CDR1 SGHRS, CDR2 YFSETQ. CDR3: CASRLAGAGNTIYF. CDR3 nucleotide sequence: TGCGCCAGCAGGTTAGCAGGGGCTGGAAACACCATATATTTT.

V usage is TRBV9 and J usage is TRBJ1-3; D remains ambiguous. This CDR3 has 15 amino acids. The V end was cut by 0 bases, the J end by 8 bases, with 15 bases between. CDR1 SGDLS and CDR2 YYNGEE come from the germline V gene. CDR3 DNA: TGTGCCAGCAGCGTAGGAGCAGCGGGGAGAGACACCATATATTTT. Its protein product is CASSVGAAGRDTIYF.

The genes are TRBV7-9 and TRBJ1-1, with D unclear. V was cut by 3 bases and J by 1 base, with 3 bases left in between. Germline V gene data show CDR1 as SEHNR and CDR2 as FQNEAQ (reference sequence). CDR3 length: 12 amino acids. DNA of the CDR3: TGTGCCAGCAGCTTCCCGAACACTGAAGCTTTCTTT. Translating gives CASSFPNTEAFF.

The chain recombines TRBV28 with TRBJ2-7, with 7 bases that match TRBD1. Losses at the gene ends were 5 bases for V and 2 bases for J; bases not matched to a gene: 9. The CDR3 runs to 15 residues. Germline V gene lookup returns CDR1 MDHEN and CDR2 SYDVKM. The CDR3 DNA follows: TGTGCCAGCAGTCCAGGGGGTCTCTCCCCCTACGAGCAGTACTTC. Translation gives CASSPGGLSPYEQYF.

This chain links TRBV6-5 with TRBJ2-7; 11 bases agree with TRBD1. Germline CDR1 is MNHEY and CDR2 is SVGAGI. V gave up 5 bases and J gave up 6 bases; unmatched junction bases: 6. The CDR3 has 14 amino acids. The CDR3 region has the DNA TGTGCCAGCAGTAGGACAGGGGGCTTAGGCGAGCAGTACTTC. It codes for CASSRTGGLGEQYF.

The chain is built from TRBV9 and TRBJ1-6, with 7 bases matching TRBD1. CDR1 is SGDLS and CDR2 is YYNGEE in the germline V gene. This CDR3 has 15 amino acids. Trimming at V came to 0 bases and at J to 9 bases, leaving 6 bases not matched to a gene. The CDR3 nucleotides are TGTGCCAGCAGCGTAGAAGGGGGCGCTGGTTCACCCCTCCACTTT. It translates to CASSVEGGAGSPLHF.